This T cell receptor beta chain was retrieved from a study of cytotoxic CD8 clonotypes in ibrutinib-treated CLL. Study-wide background: A mean of about 240,000 productive templates and tens of thousands of productive rearrangements was obtained per sample. Study-wide results and caveats: Clonality correlated strongly with circulating CD8+ T cells and exceeded age-matched healthy donors at baseline.

Details on this clone: Its antigen is currently unknown.

Trimming shortened V by 5 bases and J by 0 bases, and 13 bases separated the two germline ends. Germline V gives CDR1 SEHNR, CDR2 FQNEAQ (reference sequence). This CDR3 has 15 amino acids. Measured with immunoSEQ multiplex PCR; TCRdb has only the in-frame clones, and not every one. Of about 140,000 clones in the sample, around three quarters were seen once. The receptor's source is a human donor with chronic lymphocytic leukemia. The rearrangement links TRBV7-9 to TRBJ1-1; possible D gene TRBD1, 5 bases. The input for sequencing was PBMCs, taken after 12 months of ibrutinib treatment. CDR3 in DNA: TGTGCCAGCAGCCCATCGGGGCGCATGAACACTGAAGCTTTCTTT. Translation: CASSPSGRMNTEAFF.